The rows below give T cell receptor beta chains drawn from one sample of a study of T cell responses to AZD1222 COVID-19 vaccine. Data came from immunoSEQ multiplex PCR; TCRdb stores just in-frame clones and leaves some out. The table records 100,000 or so clones, around nine tenths of them present only once. The starting material was peripheral blood, obtained on day 0 of AZD1222 vaccination. Receptor source: an adult in good health. CDR3s include the opening cysteine and the closing phenylalanine or tryptophan. The D gene is left open where the match is weak.

d_gene | j_gene | v_gene | CDR3nt | CDR3aa
. | TRBJ1-6 | TRBV2 | TGTGCCAGCACCCCACAGGGAATCGATAATTCACCCCTCCACTTT | CASTPQGIDNSPLHF
. | TRBJ2-4 | TRBV7-2 | TGTGCCAGCAGCCTCAGCGTGTGGGAAAACATTCAGTACTTC | CASSLSVWENIQYF
. | TRBJ1-2 | TRBV6-5 | TGTGCCAGCACCCCAGGGGCAGGGGTTTACGGCTACACCTTC | CASTPGAGVYGYTF
TRBD1 | TRBJ2-7 | TRBV10-2 | TGCGCCAGCAGTTCAGACAGGGACTACGAGCAGTACTTC | CASSSDRDYEQYF
. | TRBJ2-1 | TRBV4-3 | TGCGCCAGCAGCCAAGCTGCCGGGGGGCAGGGGAATGAGCAGTTCTTC | CASSQAAGGQGNEQFF
. | TRBJ1-2 | TRBV5-4 | TGTGCCAGCAGCTTGGCGGGGGGAAGTAGCTATGGCTACACCTTC | CASSLAGGSSYGYTF
TRBD1 | TRBJ2-7 | TRBV5-5 | TGTGCCAGCAGCTTGGGCGGGACAGGGCTCGACGAGCAGTACTTC | CASSLGGTGLDEQYF
. | TRBJ2-3 | TRBV7-3 | TGTGCCAGCAGCTGGTCGGGCGGGAATACGCAGTATTTT | CASSWSGGNTQYF
. | TRBJ1-3 | TRBV5-1 | TGCGCCAGCAGCTTGAGGACAGCCTCTGGAAACACCATATATTTT | CASSLRTASGNTIYF
. | TRBJ1-5 | TRBV12-5 | TGTGCTAGTGCGGGTGTTTTCGGGCAGAGGTTCGGGATTCAGCCCCAGCATTTT | CASAGVFGQRFGIQPQHF
. | TRBJ1-1 | TRBV6-2/TRBV6-3 | TGTGCCAGCAGTTACCCGGTCCCGGGGGCGCCCACTGAAGCTTTCTTT | CASSYPVPGAPTEAFF
. | TRBJ1-1 | TRBV6-5 | TGTGCCAGCAGTTACTCGAAGATAAGCACTGAAGCTTTCTTT | CASSYSKISTEAFF
. | TRBJ1-3 | TRBV19 | TGTGCCAGTAGTAGAACGACAGCCAGCTCTGGAAACACCATATATTTT | CASSRTTASSGNTIYF
TRBD2 | TRBJ2-2 | TRBV6-4 | TGTGCCAGCAGTGACTCGCCACTAGCGGGAGGTCTTCGTCCCGGGGAGCTGTTTTTT | CASSDSPLAGGLRPGELFF
. | TRBJ2-5 | TRBV5-1 | TGCGCCAGCAGCTTGGGGACCAAAGAGACCCAGTACTTC | CASSLGTKETQYF
. | TRBJ1-3 | TRBV30 | TGTGCCTGGGGATTACAGTGGAACTCTGGAAACACCATATATTTT | CAWGLQWNSGNTIYF
. | TRBJ1-3 | TRBV7-8 | TGTGCCAGCAGCTTATTTGGAGGGACCCACTCTGGAAACACCATATATTTT | CASSLFGGTHSGNTIYF
TRBD1 | TRBJ2-1 | TRBV24-1 | TGTGCCACCAGTGAGTCAGGGGGTAGCTCCTACAATGAGCAGTTCTTC | CATSESGGSSYNEQFF
TRBD1 | TRBJ1-2 | TRBV7-2 | TGTGCCAGCAGCTTGTCCCGGGACAGGGCCTATGGCTACACCTTC | CASSLSRDRAYGYTF